This TCR beta chain was recorded in a study of cytomegalovirus exposure and HLA in healthy donors. On the study more broadly: It was reported in a later analysis that the same platform had been used for the roughly 130 validation repertoires as for the 666 first-cohort repertoires. Study outcomes and limitations: The dataset shows that most TCR sequences were rare, while some public TCRs occurred in many donors.

Donors were drawn from the approximately 110-subject validation cohort, separate from the approximately 640-subject first cohort. The CDR3 length is 17 residues. Germline CDR1 reads SGHRS; CDR2 reads YFSETQ. V lost 4 bases to trimming and J lost 0 bases, with 19 bases between them. The table came from immunoSEQ multiplex PCR; TCRdb's copy has only in-frame clones and leaves some out. Of 150,000 to 180,000 clones in the sample, roughly 90% were seen once. For this clone: Its antigen is not identified.

The sequence was obtained from a man between 18 and 29 years old in good health and CMV-seropositive. The sequencing input was PBMCs. The rearrangement links TRBV5-1 to TRBJ1-1; D may be TRBD1 (6 bases). CDR3 DNA: TGCGCCAGCAGCCCCCAACAGGGACACGGTATGAACACTGAAGCTTTCTTT. It yields the protein CASSPQQGHGMNTEAFF.